In its sample, the clone carrying this T cell receptor (beta chain) ranks as large. The germline gene is not matched at one end of the junction; a read error may be the cause. The data were taken from a study of tumor-infiltrating lymphocytes in oesophageal squamous cell carcinoma. TCRdb analysed the PCR reads with MiXCR anew, one entry per CDR3 protein. The sample lists 10,000 to 15,000 distinct CDR3 sequences, approximately 53% seen once, with over 35% in the top ten. This CDR3 comprises 14 residues. Germline-derived CDR1 and CDR2 are SEHNR and FQNEAQ (reference sequence). Sequencing was carried out using esophageal tumor tissue. This chain connects TRBV7-9 to TRBJ2-7; the D gene is possibly TRBD1 (5 bases). This clonotype originated in a male donor with esophageal squamous cell carcinoma. This CDR3 reads CASSRDSENSPLHF. Written as DNA, the CDR3 is TGTGCCAGCAGCCGCGACAGTGAGAATTCACCCCTCCACTTC.